The 31 T cell receptor beta chains in this list originate from one sample, sequenced in a study of T-cell reconstitution after alpha-beta-depleted transplantation in children. Library preparation (for TCRbeta) was performed with unique molecular identifiers. TCRdb reprocessed the PCR reads via MiXCR and lists one record per CDR3 protein. Among some 43,000 distinct CDR3 sequences listed, about 9% were seen once. The sample in question was PBMCs, mostly from graft donor cells, obtained 60 days after TCRalphabeta/CD19-depleted stem cell transplant. The receptors derive from a male patient under 10 years old who had a stem cell transplant for chronic granulomatous disease, so the T cells may come from the graft donor.

This clonotype was seen at least ten times. For the CDR3, the DNA is TGCAGTGCCCCCACTAGCGGGAGGACCGGGGAGCTGTTTTTT. The encoded protein is CSAPTSGRTGELFF. The chain couples TRBV20-1 to TRBJ2-2, with TRBD2 matching over 12 bases. Germline-derived CDR1 and CDR2 are DFQATT and SNEGSKA (reference sequence). CDR3 length: 14 amino acids. V trimming: 6 bases; J trimming: 5 bases; junction bases outside the gene matches: 4.

This clonotype was counted ten times or more. The chain uses TRBV5-1 and TRBJ1-2; a possible D gene is TRBD1 (5 bases). The CDR3 is 19 residues long. Germline loops: CDR1 SGHRS, CDR2 YFSETQ. V lost 1 base and J 4 bases, leaving 26 bases between the germline ends. CDR3: CASSLRGKAGGERGYGYTF. The CDR3 DNA is TGCGCCAGCAGCTTGAGAGGCAAGGCAGGTGGCGAAAGGGGCTATGGCTACACCTTC.

The table lists this clonotype with many counts. V gene TRBV7-2 combines with J gene TRBJ2-2; D remains ambiguous. The germline CDR1 and CDR2 sequences are SGHTA and FQGNSA. V was cut by 3 bases and J by 4 bases, with 15 bases left in between. This CDR3 region has 16 residues. CDR3: CASSLSPASSTGELFF. The CDR3 DNA sequence: TGTGCCAGCAGCTTGAGCCCGGCCTCGAGCACCGGGGAGCTGTTTTTT.

Many counts were recorded for this clonotype. The CDR3 coding sequence is TGTGTCCCCGGGCGACTTATCCAAGAGACCCAGTACTTC. Translating gives CVPGRLIQETQYF. This chain links TRBV3-1 with TRBJ2-5; D not certain. Germline-derived CDR1 and CDR2 are LGHDT and YNNKEL (reference sequence). This CDR3 has 13 amino acids.

This chain joins TRBV4-3 and TRBJ1-6; 8 nucleotides agree with TRBD1. CDR3 length: 13 amino acids. With 3 bases clipped from V and 12 bases from J, the junction kept 4 bases outside the gene matches. Germline values: CDR1 LGHNA, CDR2 YSLEER. CDR3 region: CASSHRTGRPLHF. The CDR3 region has the DNA TGCGCCAGCAGCCACCGGACAGGGCGACCCCTCCACTTT.

This clonotype was counted only a few times. The chain carries TRBV7-2 and TRBJ2-2; no clear D gene. Trimming cost V 5 bases and J 6 bases, with 16 bases left between them. This CDR3 has 15 amino acids. Germline V gene lookup returns CDR1 SGHTA and CDR2 FQGNSA. CDR3 sequence reads: CASSVLGQVAGELFF. The CDR3 DNA reads TGTGCCAGCAGCGTCCTAGGTCAGGTCGCCGGGGAGCTGTTTTTT. The full variable domain, with the rest looked up from reference TRBV7-2 and TRBJ2-2, is GAGVSQSPSNKVTEKGKDVELRCDPISGHTALYWYRQSLGQGLEFLIYFQGNSAPDKSGLPSDRFSAERTGGSVSTLTIQRTQQEDSAVYLCASSVLGQVAGELFFGEGSRLTVL.

This clonotype has a count of ten or more. The chain links TRBV20-1 to TRBJ2-1; no reliable D call. V was clipped by 5 bases and J by 7 bases, with 18 bases between them. CDR3 length: 14 amino acids. CDR1 DFQATT and CDR2 SNEGSKA come from the germline V gene (reference sequence). The CDR3 reads CSAPTASWANEQFF. The CDR3 DNA sequence: TGCAGTGCTCCTACCGCCTCGTGGGCTAATGAGCAGTTCTTC.

Regarding this clonotype: This could be a read error, since a much larger clone is one nucleotide away. V gene TRBV24-1 combines with J gene TRBJ2-7; D call uncertain. Per the germline V gene, CDR1 is KGHDR and CDR2 is SFDVKD. Trimming shortened V by 7 bases and J by 2 bases, and 8 bases separated the two germline ends. This CDR3 has 12 residues. This chain's CDR3 is CATSGPTYEQYF. CDR3 in DNA: TGTGCCACCAGCGGACCGACCTACGAGCAGTACTTC.

Turning to this clonotype: Just one base apart from a much larger clone, this may be a read error. The chain employs TRBV7-2 and TRBJ2-4, with D perhaps being TRBD1 or TRBD2 (5 bases each). From germline, CDR1 is SGHTA and CDR2 FQGNSA. V dropped 5 bases and J dropped 1 base, with 12 bases sitting between them. This CDR3 has 15 residues. As DNA, the CDR3 is TGTGCCAGCAGCCACGACTGGGGGGCCAAAAACATTCAGTACTTC. The encoded protein is CASSHDWGAKNIQYF.

A note on this clonotype: This may be a read error, as it is one base from a much larger clone. The chain links TRBV7-2 to TRBJ2-2; no reliable D call. The CDR3 runs 12 residues. Germline lookup yields CDR1 SGHTA and CDR2 FQGNSA. Trimming cost V 7 bases and J 1 base, with 4 bases left between them. The CDR3 is CASKGNTGELFF. The CDR3 DNA reads TGTGCCAGCAAGGGGAACACCGGGGAGCTGTTTTTT.

This clonotype was seen at least ten times. V gene TRBV7-2 combines with J gene TRBJ1-2; 8 nucleotides align to TRBD1. The CDR3 spans 16 residues. CDR1 and CDR2 (germline): SGHTA, FQGNSA. J lost 4 bases, V lost 5 bases, and 12 bases had no gene match. CDR3 in DNA: TGTGCCAGCAGCATCTCCTCAGGGGGCCCCAGCTATGGCTACACCTTC. It encodes CASSISSGGPSYGYTF.

In its sample, this clonotype was seen a few times. The chain carries TRBV6-5 and TRBJ1-5; 7 positions match TRBD1. The CDR3 has 15 amino acids. The V gene's germline CDR1 is MNHEY and CDR2 SVGAGI. After removal of 6 bases from V and 3 bases from J, the junction contained 8 bases not matched to a gene. The CDR3 region is CASSPDRALNQPQHF. The CDR3 DNA is TGTGCCAGCAGCCCCGACAGGGCTCTCAATCAGCCCCAGCATTTT.

This clonotype has more than one count but fewer than ten. The chain links TRBV6-1 to TRBJ2-1; 7 bases match TRBD1. The germline V gene encodes CDR1 MNHNS and CDR2 SASEGT. The CDR3 extends over 14 amino acids. V lost 3 bases and J lost 10; bases outside the gene matches: 9. The CDR3 reads CASSDQGTAREQFF. As DNA, the CDR3 is TGTGCCAGCAGTGACCAGGGGACAGCCCGAGAGCAGTTCTTC.

This clonotype was seen at least ten times. The chain has TRBV4-3 and TRBJ2-5; D may be TRBD2 (6 bases). The CDR3 totals 17 residues. Germline V lookup: CDR1 LGHNA, CDR2 YSLEER. V lost 4 bases and J lost 1, with 19 bases in between. The CDR3 nucleotides are TGCGCCAGCAGCCCATCTCCGGGACGGGGGTTCCAAGAGACCCAGTACTTC. The encoded protein is CASSPSPGRGFQETQYF.

This clonotype has ten or more counts. The chain recombines TRBV7-2 with TRBJ2-7; D not resolved. The germline V and J ends were trimmed by 1 base and 3 bases, with 4 bases remaining between them. Germline CDR1 reads SGHTA; CDR2 reads FQGNSA. The CDR3 runs to 12 residues. CDR3 protein: CASSLVLYEQYF. CDR3 DNA: TGTGCCAGCAGCTTAGTCCTCTACGAGCAGTACTTC.

This clonotype came up many times. This CDR3 is CASSPGRGYGYTF. The CDR3 DNA reads TGCGCCAGCAGCCCTGGTAGGGGTTATGGCTACACCTTC. The V and J genes are TRBV5-1 and TRBJ1-2; a weak D match, TRBD1 (5 bases). The V gene lost 4 bases and the J gene lost 5 bases, with 12 bases spanning the gap. The CDR3 length is 13 residues. The germline V gene encodes CDR1 SGHRS and CDR2 YFSETQ.

This clonotype was detected many times. The genes are TRBV20-1 and TRBJ2-7, with D perhaps TRBD1 or TRBD2 (5 bases each). V was cut by 5 bases and J by 0 bases, with 20 bases left in between. This CDR3 has 16 residues. Germline values: CDR1 DFQATT, CDR2 SNEGSKA (reference sequence). The CDR3, as DNA: TGCAGTGCTCGACAGCAACGGGGCTTATCCTCCTACGAGCAGTACTTC. Protein product: CSARQQRGLSSYEQYF.

The V gene is TRBV27, the J gene TRBJ2-7; 12 nucleotides line up with TRBD2. V gave up 4 bases and J gave up 1 base; unmatched junction bases: 8. The CDR3 loop spans 17 amino acids. In germline, CDR1 is MNHEY, CDR2 SMNVEV (reference sequence). CDR3 amino acids: CASSSIGLAGSSYEQYF. The DNA of the CDR3 is TGTGCCAGCAGTTCAATTGGACTAGCGGGATCATCCTACGAGCAGTACTTC.

This clonotype came up many times. CDR3 amino acids: CASSPPGTSPPDTQYF. The CDR3 DNA sequence: TGTGCCAGCTCACCACCGGGGACTAGCCCGCCAGATACGCAGTATTTT. The chain links TRBV18 to TRBJ2-3, with 9 positions matching TRBD2. Germline-derived CDR1 and CDR2 are KGHSH and LQKENI. The CDR3 is 16 residues long. Trimming took 0 bases from V and 4 from J; bases not matched to a gene: 5.

This clonotype occurred many times. The chain couples TRBV21-1 to TRBJ1-6; TRBD1, as called in the table, went unchecked against the DNA. TRBV21-1 is an annotated pseudogene. The CDR3 is 16 residues long. The CDR3, as DNA: TGTGCCAGCAGCAAAGCGGGACAGGGGCCTAATTCACCCCTCCACTTT. Its protein product is CASSKAGQGPNSPLHF.

This clonotype has a handful of counts. The genes are TRBV27 and TRBJ2-3; D uncertain. Trimming removed 5 bases from V and 2 bases from J, with 11 bases in between. From germline, CDR1 is MNHEY and CDR2 SMNVEV (reference sequence). The CDR3 sequence is 14 residues long. CDR3 loop: CASSPWTHTDTQYF. The CDR3 bases are TGTGCCAGCAGTCCGTGGACCCACACAGATACGCAGTATTTT.

This clonotype was seen ten or more times. The chain links TRBV27 to TRBJ2-3, with D perhaps matching TRBD1 (5 bases). Germline V gene lookup returns CDR1 MNHEY and CDR2 SMNVEV (reference sequence). Trimming left V 1 base short and J 1 base short, with 12 bases between. This CDR3 is 16 amino acids long. The CDR3 reads CASSLYGEGGTDTQYF. For the CDR3, the DNA is TGTGCCAGCAGTTTATATGGGGAAGGGGGCACAGATACGCAGTATTTT.

This clonotype came up a few times. The chain joins TRBV6-2 or TRBV6-3 to TRBJ2-3; 13 nucleotides agree with TRBD2. After removal of 1 base from V and 2 bases from J, the junction contained 6 bases not matched to a gene. The germline gives CDR1 MNHEY, CDR2 SVGEGT. The CDR3 has 18 amino acids. This CDR3 is CASSYYRTSGSLTDTQYF. CDR3 bases: TGTGCCAGCAGTTACTATAGGACTAGCGGGAGCCTCACAGATACGCAGTATTTT.

This clonotype was picked up many times. The V call is TRBV12-3 or TRBV12-4, the J call TRBJ2-7; D gene unclear. This CDR3 spans 13 amino acids. Trimming removed 4 bases at V and 3 bases at J, with 10 bases between. The CDR3 here is CASSSSPLYEQYF. In DNA form, the CDR3 reads TGTGCCAGCAGTTCATCCCCCCTCTACGAGCAGTACTTC.

Only a few counts were recorded for this clonotype. V and J are TRBV20-1 and TRBJ2-5; D remains unclear. V lost 3 bases and J 1 base, leaving 0 bases between the germline ends. There are 10 residues in the CDR3. Looked up from germline, CDR1 is DFQATT and CDR2 is SNEGSKA (reference sequence). CDR3: CSASQETQYF. CDR3 DNA: TGCAGTGCTAGCCAAGAGACCCAGTACTTC.

This clonotype has at least ten counts. This chain links TRBV27 with TRBJ1-2, with D possibly matching TRBD1 (6 bases). Germline V gives CDR1 MNHEY, CDR2 SMNVEV (reference sequence). This CDR3 has 16 residues. V lost 0 bases and J 6 bases, leaving 17 bases between the germline ends. As DNA, the CDR3 is TGTGCCAGCAGTTTATCGAGCCCTACAGGGTATAATGGCTACACCTTC. It translates to CASSLSSPTGYNGYTF.

This chain links TRBV7-2 with TRBJ2-1, with 7 positions matching TRBD2. Germline CDR1 reads SGHTA; CDR2 reads FQGNSA. Trimming removed 6 bases from V and 3 bases from J; junction bases left unmatched: 11. This CDR3 has 16 amino acids. CDR3 sequence reads: CASRPPGLTIYNEQFF. As DNA, the CDR3 is TGTGCCAGCAGGCCCCCGGGACTAACGATCTACAATGAGCAGTTCTTC.

This clonotype was seen repeatedly, ten times or more. J is TRBJ2-1 and V is TRBV20-1; 8 bases align to TRBD2. The length of the CDR3 is 16 residues. V gave up 5 bases and J gave up 7 bases; unmatched junction bases: 16. Germline V CDR1 and CDR2: DFQATT, SNEGSKA (reference sequence). CDR3 sequence: CSAGVGAGLARNEQFF. DNA for the CDR3: TGCAGTGCTGGTGTAGGTGCTGGACTAGCAAGAAATGAGCAGTTCTTC.

This clonotype was detected many times. The J gene is TRBJ2-3, the V gene TRBV27; D might be TRBD1 (6 bases). CDR3 size: 16 residues. Germline V lookup: CDR1 MNHEY, CDR2 SMNVEV (reference sequence). Trimming removed 2 bases from V and 2 bases from J, with 14 bases in between. The CDR3 region is CASSLGRGYHTDTQYF. CDR3 coding DNA: TGTGCCAGCAGTTTAGGAAGGGGGTACCACACAGATACGCAGTATTTT.

This clonotype was counted many times. The rearrangement uses TRBV5-1 and TRBJ2-1; 8 bases match TRBD2. With 2 bases clipped from V and 1 base from J, the junction kept 2 bases outside the gene matches. The CDR3 extends over 15 amino acids. Germline loops: CDR1 SGHRS, CDR2 YFSETQ. CDR3 region: CASSLGGRSYNEQFF. For the CDR3, the DNA is TGCGCCAGCAGCTTAGGCGGGAGGTCCTACAATGAGCAGTTCTTC. The full variable domain, rest sourced from reference TRBV5-1 and TRBJ2-1, is KAGVTQTPRYLIKTRGQQVTLSCSPISGHRSVSWYQQTPGQGLQFLFEYFSETQRNKGNFPGRFSGRQFSNSRSEMNVSTLELGDSALYLCASSLGGRSYNEQFFGPGTRLTVL.

The CDR3: CASSPPGNQPQHF. In DNA, the CDR3 is TGTGCCAGTAGTCCTCCCGGGAACCAGCCCCAGCATTTT. The chain is built from TRBV19 and TRBJ1-5; D call uncertain. Looked up from germline, CDR1 is LNHDA and CDR2 is SQIVND (reference sequence). V was clipped by 5 bases and J by 7 bases, with 12 bases between them. The CDR3 totals 13 residues.